This is a list of T cell receptor beta chains from one sample in a study of blood T cell repertoires in COVID-19. Clones were sequenced by immunoSEQ multiplex PCR, and TCRdb holds only the in-frame ones, with some missing. The sample holds about 410,000 clones, approximately 89% seen once. Source material: peripheral blood. The receptors shown here come from a woman in her forties with COVID-19, enrolled during active disease. The CDR3 runs from the conserved cysteine through the conserved F or W. The D gene is left open where the match is weak. The size entry is marked missing in some rows and otherwise reads once, few, many or a size class.

. . TRBJ2-1 TRBV28 CASSLGVRGYNEQFF TGTGCCAGCAGTTTGGGGGTCCGGGGGTACAATGAGCAGTTCTTC
. . TRBJ1-1 TRBV20-1 CSASDGATEAFF TGCAGTGCTAGTGATGGAGCCACTGAAGCTTTCTTT
. . TRBJ1-1 TRBV6-5 CASRANTEAFF TGTGCCAGCAGGGCGAACACTGAAGCTTTCTTT
. TRBD2 TRBJ2-3 TRBV30 CAWRGPREADTQYF TGTGCCTGGAGGGGACCCCGGGAGGCAGATACGCAGTATTTT
. . TRBJ1-6 TRBV19 CASSIGGDSPLHF TGTGCCAGTAGTATAGGGGGCGATTCACCCCTCCACTTT
. . TRBJ1-3 TRBV11-2 CASSSRPLGEGNTIYF TGTGCCAGCAGCTCACGGCCGCTGGGAGAAGGAAACACCATATATTTT
. TRBD1 TRBJ2-7 TRBV29-1 CSAQGAGYEQYF TGCAGCGCACAGGGGGCTGGGTACGAGCAGTACTTC
. . TRBJ1-1 TRBV5-1 CASSLAGREAFF TGCGCCAGCAGCTTGGCCGGTCGTGAAGCTTTCTTT
. . TRBJ1-1 TRBV6-2/TRBV6-3 CASSYEGRQGTEAFF TGTGCCAGCAGTTACGAAGGAAGGCAGGGAACTGAAGCTTTCTTT
. . TRBJ1-2 TRBV19 CASSMRGNGHGYTF TGTGCCAGTAGTATGCGCGGGAACGGCCATGGCTACACCTTC
. . TRBJ2-7 TRBV28 CATAPRRYEQYF TGTGCCACCGCTCCGAGGAGGTACGAGCAGTACTTC
once TRBD1 TRBJ1-2 TRBV5-6 CASSLAQGTYGYTF TGTGCCAGCAGCTTGGCACAGGGGACCTATGGCTACACCTTC
. . TRBJ1-1 TRBV15 CATSRGGGGNTEAFF TGTGCCACCAGCAGAGGGGGGGGCGGGAACACTGAAGCTTTCTTT
. . TRBJ1-1 TRBV2 CASSEGRYTEAFF TGTGCCAGCAGTGAAGGTCGGTACACTGAAGCTTTCTTT
. TRBD1 TRBJ2-3 TRBV30 CAWSPWRDRVEYF TGTGCCTGGAGCCCTTGGAGGGACAGGGTAGAGTATTTT
. . TRBJ2-1 TRBV3-1/TRBV3-2 CATVSGLYNEQFF TGTGCCACTGTGAGCGGACTGTACAATGAGCAGTTCTTC
. . TRBJ1-1 TRBV15 CATSRTTGEAFF TGTGCCACCAGCAGAACTACAGGTGAAGCTTTCTTT
. . TRBJ2-5 TRBV6-5 CASSYRDRRTQYF TGTGCCAGCAGCTACCGGGATAGACGCACCCAGTACTTC
once . TRBJ2-7 TRBV12-3/TRBV12-4 CASRLRPYEQYF TGTGCCAGCAGACTAAGGCCCTACGAGCAGTACTTC
. . TRBJ1-5 TRBV28 CASSGPSGNQPQHF TGTGCCAGCAGTGGGCCCAGCGGTAATCAGCCCCAGCATTTT
. . TRBJ1-1 TRBV11-2 CASNRAPGYNTEAFF TGTGCCAGCAATCGAGCACCAGGGTATAACACTGAAGCTTTCTTT
. TRBD1 TRBJ1-1 TRBV3-1/TRBV3-2 CASRMRQGGNTEAFF TGTGCCAGCCGGATGCGACAGGGCGGGAACACTGAAGCTTTCTTT
. TRBD1 TRBJ1-1 TRBV3-1/TRBV3-2 CASSQGGTDTEAFF TGTGCCAGCAGCCAAGGCGGGACAGACACTGAAGCTTTCTTT
few . TRBJ1-4 TRBV30 CAWSSGWGTYEKLFF TGTGCCTGGAGTAGCGGGTGGGGGACCTATGAAAAACTGTTTTTT
. . TRBJ1-1 TRBV27 CASSPPQGEAFF TGTGCCAGCAGTCCCCCACAGGGAGAAGCTTTCTTT
few . TRBJ1-2 TRBV27 CASSFSQGPKVYGYTF TGTGCCAGCAGTTTTAGTCAGGGGCCGAAAGTCTATGGCTACACCTTC
. . TRBJ1-2 TRBV5-5 CASSLEGRAGDGYTF TGTGCCAGCAGCTTGGAGGGTCGGGCAGGGGATGGCTACACCTTC
. TRBD2 TRBJ2-2 TRBV9 CASSVLAGIPNTGELFF TGTGCCAGCAGCGTACTAGCGGGGATTCCGAACACCGGGGAGCTGTTTTTT
. TRBD1 TRBJ2-1 TRBV27 CASAYRGPGNEQFF TGTGCCAGCGCTTACAGGGGGCCTGGCAATGAGCAGTTCTTC
. . TRBJ1-4 TRBV13 CASSSYGGANEKLFF TGTGCCAGCAGCTCCTACGGGGGAGCTAATGAAAAACTGTTTTTT
. TRBD1 TRBJ2-7 TRBV5-1 CASSLGTGTVSYEQYF TGCGCCAGCAGCTTAGGGACAGGGACGGTTTCCTACGAGCAGTACTTC
. TRBD1 TRBJ1-2 TRBV9 CASSVDRTGGYGYTF TGTGCCAGCAGCGTAGATAGGACAGGGGGCTATGGCTACACCTTC
once TRBD1 TRBJ1-2 TRBV6-2/TRBV6-3 CASSYRTGNLDGYTF TGTGCCAGCAGTTACCGGACAGGGAATTTGGATGGCTACACCTTC
. . TRBJ2-5 TRBV19 CASRAEGAGETQYF TGTGCCAGTAGGGCCGAGGGGGCGGGGGAGACCCAGTACTTC
. TRBD2 TRBJ2-2 TRBV5-4 CASSLEFGRLADAGELFF TGTGCCAGCAGCTTGGAATTCGGTAGACTAGCGGATGCCGGGGAGCTGTTTTTT
once . TRBJ2-2 TRBV5-1 CASSLDPQGNTGELFF TGCGCCAGCAGCTTGGATCCCCAGGGGAACACCGGGGAGCTGTTTTTT
few . TRBJ1-1 TRBV7-2 CASSGWQGTNTEAFF TGTGCCAGCAGCGGATGGCAGGGTACGAACACTGAAGCTTTCTTT
. TRBD2 TRBJ2-7 TRBV4-3 CASSQGLAGAYEQYF TGCGCCAGCAGCCAGGGACTAGCGGGCGCCTACGAGCAGTACTTC
. . TRBJ1-5 TRBV5-6 CASKRGLYSNQPQHF TGTGCCAGTAAACGAGGACTTTATAGCAATCAGCCCCAGCATTTT
. . TRBJ1-1 TRBV5-1 CASSLARIQGLRLSAEAFF TGCGCCAGCAGCTTGGCAAGGATTCAGGGCCTAAGGCTTTCCGCTGAAGCTTTCTTT
. TRBD1 TRBJ2-7 TRBV3-1/TRBV3-2 CASSPQGQGTYEQYF TGTGCCAGCAGCCCCCAGGGACAGGGAACCTACGAGCAGTACTTC
. . TRBJ2-1 TRBV5-6 CASSYGGGIHNEQFF TGTGCCAGCAGCTATGGGGGAGGAATCCACAATGAGCAGTTCTTC
. TRBD1 TRBJ2-1 TRBV24-1 CATSDFGTDNEQFF TGTGCCACCAGTGATTTCGGGACAGACAATGAGCAGTTCTTC
. . TRBJ2-3 TRBV5-8 CASSLGDTRQYF TGTGCCAGCAGCTTGGGTGATACCAGACAGTATTTT
. . TRBJ1-2 TRBV24-1 CATSEGRNYGYTF TGTGCCACCAGTGAAGGCAGGAACTATGGCTACACCTTC
. . TRBJ2-1 TRBV24-1 CATSDSTAVSYNEQFF TGTGCCACCAGTGATTCGACAGCCGTCTCCTACAATGAGCAGTTCTTC